In its sample, the clone carrying this T cell receptor beta chain was seen a few times. This sample stems from a study of blood T cell repertoires in COVID-19. On the study more broadly: The origin of the acute and convalescent COVID-19 samples was the United States, Italy and Spain. The analysed material was cDNA or gDNA that came from T cells, B-cell-depleted T cells, or PBMCs.

V lost 1 base to trimming and J lost 5 bases; unmatched junction nucleotides: 2. The CDR3 consists of 15 residues. Per the germline V gene, CDR1 is LGHDT and CDR2 is YNNKEL (reference sequence). In the authors' methods: Quantification of nucleated cells was approximated via reference gene primer amplification. Sequencing was performed with immunoSEQ multiplex PCR; in TCRdb, only in-frame clones are kept and a portion is missing. From that table come the V and J calls and clone size; the DNA was used to work out D and trimming. The profile covers nearly 95,000 clones, with just under 80% appearing a single time and approximately 15% taken by the ten largest.

Sequencing was done on a sample of peripheral blood. The TCR comes from a human donor in a cohort sampled during active COVID-19. The rearrangement links TRBV3-1 (or the pseudogene TRBV3-2) to TRBJ2-7, with 13 positions matching TRBD2. CDR3 sequence: CASSQGTSGSNEQYF. The CDR3, as DNA: TGTGCCAGCAGCCAAGGGACTAGCGGGAGCAACGAGCAGTACTTC.